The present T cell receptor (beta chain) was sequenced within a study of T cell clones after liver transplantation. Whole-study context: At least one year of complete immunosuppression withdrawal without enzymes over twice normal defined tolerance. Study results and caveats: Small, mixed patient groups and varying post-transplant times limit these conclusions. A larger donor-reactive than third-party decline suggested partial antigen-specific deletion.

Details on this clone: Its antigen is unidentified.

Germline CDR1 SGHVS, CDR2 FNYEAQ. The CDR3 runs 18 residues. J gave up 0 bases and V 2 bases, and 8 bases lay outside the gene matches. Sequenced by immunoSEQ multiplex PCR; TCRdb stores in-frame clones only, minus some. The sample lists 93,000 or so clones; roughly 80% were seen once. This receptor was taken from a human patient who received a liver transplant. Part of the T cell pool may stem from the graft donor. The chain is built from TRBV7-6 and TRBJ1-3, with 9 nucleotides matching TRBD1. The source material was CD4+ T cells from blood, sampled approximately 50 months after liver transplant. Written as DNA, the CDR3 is TGTGCCAGCAGCTTAAGATCCGGACAGGGGTCCTCTGGAAACACCATATATTTT. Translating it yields CASSLRSGQGSSGNTIYF.